Listed below are T cell receptor beta chains from one sample, sequenced in a study of blood T cell repertoires in COVID-19. Using immunoSEQ multiplex PCR, the repertoire was profiled, and TCRdb retains in-frame clones only, with some absent. The repertoire includes just under 350,000 clones, over 70% of them detected once, and just under 6.5% sits in the top ten. Input material: peripheral blood. The source of these receptors is a woman aged 45-65 years with COVID-19, enrolled during active disease. Each CDR3 is given with its conserved first and last residue. Fields, in order: V gene, D gene, J gene, clone size, CDR3 DNA, CDR3 protein. D genes are given only for firm matches. Clone sizes are given selectively: once, few, many, or a class where the clone is expanded.

>TRBV7-3|TRBD2|TRBJ2-1|.
TGTGCCAGCAGCTTAGGCGGGAGTAACAATGAGCAGTTCTTC
CASSLGGSNNEQFF
>TRBV9|TRBD1|TRBJ1-6|.
TGTGCCAGCAGAGGACAGGGGGGAAAATCACCCCTCCACTTT
CASRGQGGKSPLHF
>TRBV4-2|.|TRBJ1-4|.
TGTGCCAGCAGCCAAACATATTTGGCAACTAATGAAAAACTGTTTTTT
CASSQTYLATNEKLFF
>TRBV6-5|TRBD1|TRBJ2-2|.
TGTGCCAGCAGAACCCGGGACAGGGGTACCGGGGAGCTGTTTTTT
CASRTRDRGTGELFF
>TRBV2|.|TRBJ1-1|.
TGTGCCAGCAGTTACTTGGGAGGGAGAAACACTGAAGCTTTCTTT
CASSYLGGRNTEAFF
>TRBV10-3|TRBD2|TRBJ2-1|.
TGTGCCATCAGTCAGACTAGCCCCAATGAGCAGTTCTTC
CAISQTSPNEQFF
>TRBV13|.|TRBJ1-3|.
TGTGCCAGCAGCCACCTAGTAATAGACTCTGGAAACACCATATATTTT
CASSHLVIDSGNTIYF
>TRBV5-1|.|TRBJ2-7|.
TGCGCCAGCAGCTTGACAACGAACGAGCAGTACTTC
CASSLTTNEQYF
>TRBV3-1/TRBV3-2|TRBD1|TRBJ2-5|.
TGTGCCAGCAGCTGGGGACAGCTCAAAGAGACCCAGTACTTC
CASSWGQLKETQYF
>TRBV19|.|TRBJ1-5|.
TGTGCCAGTAGGGTTGTGGACAATAGCAATCAGCCCCAGCATTTT
CASRVVDNSNQPQHF
>TRBV6-5|.|TRBJ1-6|.
TGTGCCAGCAAGTCCCCTTCAGGGGTCCGTTCACCCCTCCACTTT
CASKSPSGVRSPLHF
>TRBV6-5|.|TRBJ1-2|.
TGTGCCAGCAGTTACGGCACCTATGGCTACACCTTC
CASSYGTYGYTF
>TRBV2|.|TRBJ2-3|.
TGTGCCAGCAGTGAAGACAGAGGCACAGATACGCAGTATTTT
CASSEDRGTDTQYF
>TRBV2|.|TRBJ1-2|.
TGTGCCAGCAGTGATACCGCACTAGGGGGCTACACCTTC
CASSDTALGGYTF
>TRBV7-3|TRBD2|TRBJ2-1|once
TGTGCCAGCAGTCTACTAGCGGGAGCTTACAATGAGCAGTTCTTC
CASSLLAGAYNEQFF
>TRBV6-1|.|TRBJ2-7|.
TGTGCCAGCAGTGAAGTGGGTTGGGGGACTCCCTACGAGCAGTACTTC
CASSEVGWGTPYEQYF
>TRBV3-1/TRBV3-2|TRBD1|TRBJ1-6|.
TGTGCCAGCAGCCAAACTGTGGGACAGGGTGGGTCACCCCTCCACTTT
CASSQTVGQGGSPLHF
>TRBV14|TRBD2|TRBJ2-5|.
TGTGCCAGCAGCAATGCCCTTAGCGGGAGGGTCCAAGAGACCCAGTACTTC
CASSNALSGRVQETQYF
>TRBV5-5|.|TRBJ2-2|.
TGTGCCAGCAGCTTCGCTACAGGGGAGGCCACCGGGGAGCTGTTTTTT
CASSFATGEATGELFF
>TRBV20-1|TRBD2|TRBJ2-7|.
TGCAGTGCTAGTGGGGGGGAAGGCGAGCAGTACTTC
CSASGGEGEQYF